Presented here are 5 T cell receptor beta chains from one specimen sequenced in a study of blood T cells in healthy people across ages. A J-beta primer mix and a sample-barcoded 5' primer were used in a second PCR of roughly 7 to 12 cycles. TCRdb reanalysed the 5' RACE reads using MiXCR and keeps one entry per CDR3 protein. The sample lists 750,000 to 950,000 distinct CDR3 sequences, 25% to 30% occurring once. The sample was also reused in another study, on T cells of mothers and their children.

The specimen sequenced was blood. These receptors were taken from a woman between 40 and 55 years old in good health.

Points on this clonotype: Possible read error: a much larger clone is one base away. V usage is TRBV24-1 and J usage is TRBJ2-5; D possibly corresponds to TRBD2 (6 bases). This CDR3 is built from 18 residues. Germline V gene data show CDR1 as KGHDR and CDR2 as SFDVKD. The V end was cut by 1 base, the J end by 0 bases, with 17 bases between. CDR3 coding DNA: TGTGCCACCAGTGATTTCCCTGGACTAACGGGGGACCAAGAGACCCAGTACTTC. Its protein product is CATSDFPGLTGDQETQYF.

This clonotype was observed at least ten times. The CDR3 DNA is TGTGCCAGCAGCTTAGGCCCGGACAGGTTTGCAACTAATGAAAAACTGTTTTTT. As protein: CASSLGPDRFATNEKLFF. J is TRBJ1-4 and V is TRBV13, with 7 bases aligning to TRBD1. The CDR3 length is 18 residues. V shed 0 bases and J 0 bases; nucleotides not matched to a gene: 7. Germline CDR1 is PRHDT and CDR2 is FYEKMQ (reference sequence).

The CDR3 here is CSARWLGDTEAFF. DNA of the CDR3: TGCAGTGCTAGATGGCTTGGGGACACTGAAGCTTTCTTT. The rearrangement uses TRBV20-1 and TRBJ1-1; D gene unclear. Germline assignment: CDR1 DFQATT and CDR2 SNEGSKA (reference sequence). Trimming stripped 2 bases from V and 3 bases from J, with 10 bases between. CDR3 size: 13 residues.

This clonotype was seen only once. The chain employs TRBV7-2 and TRBJ2-5, with a possible D match to TRBD2 (5 bases). Germline assignment: CDR1 SGHTA and CDR2 FQGNSA. This CDR3 is built from 12 residues. Deletions cut 8 bases from V and 11 bases from J, with 18 bases between. The CDR3 DNA reads as TGTGCCAGCTCTTTGGGGTTGTGGGAGCAGTACTTC. This translates into CASSLGLWEQYF. The variable domain in full, completed from reference TRBV7-2 and TRBJ2-5, reads GAGVSQSPSNKVTEKGKDVELRCDPISGHTALYWYRQSLGQGLEFLIYFQGNSAPDKSGLPSDRFSAERTGGSVSTLTIQRTQQEDSAVYLCASSLGLWEQYFGPGTRLLVL.

This clonotype was seen repeatedly, ten times or more. The chain combines TRBV28 with TRBJ1-2; TRBD1 is a possible D gene (5 bases). Germline assignment: CDR1 MDHEN and CDR2 SYDVKM. CDR3 length: 13 amino acids. Trimming pared 5 bases from V and 9 bases from J, leaving 16 bases between. The CDR3 region has the DNA TGTGCCAGCAGTATGGACACTGGGGCGCGCTACACCTTC. Translated, it gives CASSMDTGARYTF.